One and the same sample provided the 23 T cell receptor beta chains below, sequenced in a study of control samples from healthy donors and cancer patients. Here immunoSEQ multiplex PCR was the method, and the copy in TCRdb shows in-frame clones only, minus some. The sample yields around 120,000 clones, about 94% seen once. The sample was blood. These receptors were collected from a man aged 30 to 45 in good health.

This chain uses TRBV30 with TRBJ1-5; no clear D gene. The CDR3 length is 18 residues. Per germline, CDR1 GTSNPN and CDR2 SVGIG (reference sequence). V lost 2 bases, J lost 0 bases, and 20 bases lay in between. CDR3 sequence: CAWSPPPRRRYSNQPQHF. The DNA of the CDR3 is TGTGCCTGGAGTCCTCCCCCCCGGCGGCGGTATAGCAATCAGCCCCAGCATTTT.

The chain carries TRBV7-9 and TRBJ2-1; the D gene is possibly TRBD2 (5 bases). Between the trimmed V and J ends, which lost 1 base and 8 bases, there was a span of 15 bases. Germline CDR1 reads SEHNR; CDR2 reads FQNEAQ (reference sequence). The CDR3 has 15 residues. The CDR3 region has the DNA TGTGCCAGCAGCTTAGTAGGAGGTCGGGAAGATGAGCAGTTCTTC. It is translated as CASSLVGGREDEQFF.

The J gene is TRBJ1-2, the V gene TRBV9; perhaps TRBD1 as D (5 bases). The CDR3 runs 14 residues. Trimming pared 0 bases from V and 8 bases from J, leaving 14 bases between. Germline V gives CDR1 SGDLS, CDR2 YYNGEE. This CDR3 reads CASSVGADNGGYTF. In DNA, the CDR3 is TGTGCCAGCAGCGTAGGCGCGGACAATGGAGGCTACACCTTC.

The chain links TRBV5-5 to TRBJ2-5, with D tentatively TRBD1 (5 bases). Germline CDR1 SGHKS, CDR2 YYEKEE (reference sequence). The ends were cut back, 0 bases at V and 2 bases at J, with 8 bases in the middle. The CDR3 consists of 14 residues. CDR3 amino acids: CASSLAQGQETQYF. The CDR3 nucleotides are TGTGCCAGCAGCTTGGCCCAGGGACAAGAGACCCAGTACTTC.

V and J are TRBV7-2 and TRBJ2-1, with a possible D match to TRBD2 (6 bases). The CDR3 has 17 residues. Trimming removed 5 bases at V and 0 bases at J, with 17 bases between. The germline CDR1 and CDR2 sequences are SGHTA and FQGNSA. The CDR3 sequence is CASSPGSLFSSYNEQFF. The CDR3 coding sequence is TGTGCCAGCAGCCCCGGGAGCTTATTTAGCTCCTACAATGAGCAGTTCTTC.

V and J are TRBV7-9 and TRBJ2-1; D unclear. Germline V gene lookup returns CDR1 SEHNR and CDR2 FQNEAQ (reference sequence). The V end was cut by 5 bases, the J end by 4 bases, with 15 bases between. The CDR3 totals 15 residues. The DNA of the CDR3 is TGTGCCAGCAGCGATCTTAGACAAGGATACAATGAGCAGTTCTTC. It yields the protein CASSDLRQGYNEQFF.

The chain combines TRBV7-9 with TRBJ2-1; 8 bases are shared with TRBD2. Germline V gene lookup returns CDR1 SEHNR and CDR2 FQNEAQ (reference sequence). The CDR3 is 15 residues long. Germline trimming cut 6 bases from V and 12 bases from J; bases unmatched to any gene: 16. The CDR3 sequence is CASSLRGARSFAQFF. CDR3 in DNA: TGTGCCAGCAGTTTGCGGGGGGCCCGTTCATTTGCGCAGTTCTTC.

As concerns this clone: One end of the junction varies from germline; a read error may be responsible. The chain links TRBV5-1 to TRBJ2-1; D is undetermined. CDR3 length equals 14 residues. In germline, CDR1 is SGHRS, CDR2 YFSETQ. The CDR3 region is CASNLAAGHNEQFF. The CDR3 DNA reads as TGCGCCAGCAACTTGGCTGCAGGCCACAATGAGCAGTTCTTC. The full variable domain, in which reference TRBV5-1 and TRBJ2-1 provide the parts outside the CDR3, is KAGVTQTPRYLIKTRGQQVTLSCSPISGHRSVSWYQQTPGQGLQFLFEYFSETQRNKGNFPGRFSGRQFSNSRSEMNVSTLELGDSALYLCASNLAAGHNEQFFGPGTRLTVL.

The CDR3 region has the DNA TGTGCCAGCAGCGTAGGCCCTAGCGGGGGTGTGGATGAGCAGTTCTTC. Encoded protein: CASSVGPSGGVDEQFF. The genes are TRBV9 and TRBJ2-1; 10 bases are a match to TRBD2. The CDR3 loop spans 16 amino acids. The germline V gene has CDR1 SGDLS and CDR2 YYNGEE. After removal of 0 bases from V and 8 bases from J, the junction contained 8 bases not matched to a gene.

The rearrangement links TRBV13 to TRBJ2-1; D is undetermined. This CDR3 spans 16 amino acids. V was trimmed by 1 base and J by 0 bases, leaving 10 bases between them. Germline CDR1 PRHDT, CDR2 FYEKMQ (reference sequence). The CDR3 reads CASSLDPGSSYNEQFF. In nucleotides, the CDR3 is TGTGCCAGCAGCTTAGACCCCGGTAGCTCCTACAATGAGCAGTTCTTC.

On this clone: Relative to the germline gene, one junction end is altered; a read error may explain this. DNA of the CDR3: TGCGCCAGCAGCCAAGTGGGGACAGCTAGCCCGGGGGATTTT. This gives the protein CASSQVGTASPGDF. The chain carries TRBV4-3 and TRBJ1-1; 7 nucleotides match TRBD1. Germline CDR1 LGHNA, CDR2 YSLEER. The CDR3 consists of 14 residues.

The V call is TRBV7-2, the J call TRBJ2-1, with D possibly being TRBD1 (5 bases). The CDR3 sequence is 14 residues long. Trimming cost V 5 bases and J 6 bases, with 14 bases left between them. Germline-derived CDR1 and CDR2 are SGHTA and FQGNSA. The CDR3: CASSVGQQSNEQFF. CDR3 nucleotides: TGTGCCAGCAGCGTCGGACAACAGTCCAATGAGCAGTTCTTC.

The chain has TRBV14 and TRBJ1-2; 9 nucleotides align to TRBD1. The CDR3 spans 14 residues. V was pared by 4 bases and J by 1 base, with 1 base of the junction left unmatched. Germline V CDR1 and CDR2: SGHDN, FVKESK. The CDR3 DNA follows: TGTGCCAGCAGCCGGGACAGGGATAACTATGGCTACACCTTC. It encodes CASSRDRDNYGYTF.

This chain joins TRBV4-3 and TRBJ2-3; tentatively, D is TRBD1 or TRBD2 (5 bases each). V lost 3 bases, J lost 9 bases, and 16 bases lay in between. The CDR3 runs 14 residues. Germline lookup yields CDR1 LGHNA and CDR2 YSLEER. The CDR3 here is CASSQNLGTYTQYF. In DNA, the CDR3 is TGCGCCAGCAGCCAGAACCTAGGGACGTACACGCAGTATTTT.

The chain couples TRBV7-9 to TRBJ2-3, with D tentatively TRBD1 or TRBD2 (5 bases each). CDR1 and CDR2 from the germline V gene are SEHNR and FQNEAQ (reference sequence). V was shortened by 7 bases and J by 2 bases, with 13 bases between the two germline ends. The CDR3 extends over 14 amino acids. In nucleotides, the CDR3 is TGTGCCAGCACCCCGGGGCCCGCCACAGATACGCAGTATTTT. Its protein is CASTPGPATDTQYF.

The V and J genes are TRBV24-1 and TRBJ2-3; TRBD2 matches 7 bases. The ends lost 3 bases at V and 1 base at J; junction bases unmatched: 6. Germline V CDR1 and CDR2: KGHDR, SFDVKD. The CDR3 covers 16 residues. Written as DNA, the CDR3 is TGTGCCACCAGTGATCTCCAGCGGGGCGGCACAGATACGCAGTATTTT. Protein product: CATSDLQRGGTDTQYF.

The chain uses TRBV4-1 and TRBJ2-2; TRBD1 matches 7 bases. The germline gives CDR1 MGHRA, CDR2 YSYEKL. V shed 4 bases, J shed 7 bases, and the junction held 9 bases outside the gene matches. The CDR3 runs 15 residues. This CDR3 is CASSLRQGWVGELFF. The DNA for the CDR3 is TGCGCCAGCAGCCTCCGACAGGGTTGGGTCGGGGAGCTGTTTTTT.

The chain has TRBV7-3 and TRBJ2-1; D is unresolved. The V and J ends lost 0 bases and 4 bases respectively, with 4 bases between them. Germline V CDR1 and CDR2: SGHTA, FQGTGA. The CDR3 has 13 residues. The CDR3 DNA follows: TGTGCCAGCAGCTTAACAGCTTACAATGAGCAGTTCTTC. It yields the protein CASSLTAYNEQFF.

The chain is built from TRBV2 and TRBJ2-3, with 9 bases aligning to TRBD1. The V segment lost 6 bases and the J segment 6 bases; nucleotides outside the gene matches: 7. CDR3 length: 14 residues. The germline CDR1 and CDR2 sequences are SNHLY and FYNNEI. The CDR3 reads CASSQTGGRDTQYF. Here the CDR3 DNA reads TGTGCCAGCAGCCAGACAGGGGGTCGTGATACGCAGTATTTT.

This clone was recorded once. The J gene is TRBJ2-3, the V gene TRBV6-2 or TRBV6-3; 9 bases line up with TRBD1. The CDR3 consists of 15 residues. Unmatched junction bases numbered 6, after V lost 5 bases and J lost 3 bases. Germline CDR1 reads MNHEY; CDR2 reads SVGEGT. The CDR3 region is CASSQQGADTDTQYF. In nucleotides, the CDR3 is TGTGCCAGCAGTCAACAGGGGGCCGATACAGATACGCAGTATTTT.

The CDR3 DNA follows: TGTGCCAGTAGTACCTGGCGGGTAGACAATCAGCCCCAGCATTTT. Protein: CASSTWRVDNQPQHF. This chain links TRBV19 with TRBJ1-5; D is unresolved. Trimming shortened V by 4 bases and J by 3 bases, and 13 bases separated the two germline ends. The CDR3 spans 15 residues. Germline assignment: CDR1 LNHDA and CDR2 SQIVND (reference sequence).

The chain links TRBV10-3 to TRBJ2-1, with 8 bases that match TRBD2. The trim removed 3 bases at V and 7 bases at J, leaving 8 bases unmatched. Per germline, CDR1 ENHRY and CDR2 SYGVKD. The CDR3 has 15 amino acids. CDR3 sequence: CAISDRGGGRNEQFF. CDR3 DNA: TGTGCCATCAGTGATCGTGGCGGGGGGAGGAATGAGCAGTTCTTC.

This clone was recorded only once. The chain has TRBV6-2 or TRBV6-3 and TRBJ1-1; 8 bases map to TRBD1. The junction had 3 bases not matched to a gene; V was cut back by 5 bases and J by 4 bases. The CDR3 contains 13 residues. Germline V gene lookup returns CDR1 MNHEY and CDR2 SVGEGT. CDR3 loop: CASSNRGITEAFF. The CDR3 coding sequence is TGTGCCAGCAGTAACAGGGGGATCACTGAAGCTTTCTTT.